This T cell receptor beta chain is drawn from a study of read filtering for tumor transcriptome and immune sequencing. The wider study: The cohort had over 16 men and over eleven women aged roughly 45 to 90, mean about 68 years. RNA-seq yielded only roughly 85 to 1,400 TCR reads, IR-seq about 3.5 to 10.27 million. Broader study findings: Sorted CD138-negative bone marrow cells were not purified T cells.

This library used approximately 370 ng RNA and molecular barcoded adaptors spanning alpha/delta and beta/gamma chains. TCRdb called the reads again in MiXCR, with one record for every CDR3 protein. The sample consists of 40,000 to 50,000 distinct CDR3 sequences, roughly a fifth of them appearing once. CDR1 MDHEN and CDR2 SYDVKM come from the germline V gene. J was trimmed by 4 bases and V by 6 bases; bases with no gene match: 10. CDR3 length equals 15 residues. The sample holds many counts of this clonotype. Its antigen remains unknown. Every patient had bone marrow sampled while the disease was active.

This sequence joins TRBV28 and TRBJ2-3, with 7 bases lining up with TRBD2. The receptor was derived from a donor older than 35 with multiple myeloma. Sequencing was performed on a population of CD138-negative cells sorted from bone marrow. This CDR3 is CASRGGTARADTQYF. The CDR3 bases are TGTGCCAGCAGGGGAGGGACCGCAAGGGCAGATACGCAGTATTTT.